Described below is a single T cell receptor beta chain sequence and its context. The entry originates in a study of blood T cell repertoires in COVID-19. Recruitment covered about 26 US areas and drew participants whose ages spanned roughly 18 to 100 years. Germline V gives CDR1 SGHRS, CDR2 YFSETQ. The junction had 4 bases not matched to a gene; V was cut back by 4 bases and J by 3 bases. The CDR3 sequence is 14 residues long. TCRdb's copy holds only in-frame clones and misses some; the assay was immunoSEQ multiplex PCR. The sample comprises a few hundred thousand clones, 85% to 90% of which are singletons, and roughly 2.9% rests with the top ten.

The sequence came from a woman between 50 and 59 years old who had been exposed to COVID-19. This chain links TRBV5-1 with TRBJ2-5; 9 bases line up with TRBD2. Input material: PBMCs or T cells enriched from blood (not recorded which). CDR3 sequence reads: CASSLQRGEETQYF. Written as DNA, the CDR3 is TGCGCCAGCAGCCTGCAGCGGGGGGAAGAGACCCAGTACTTC.